One and the same sample provided the 17 T cell receptor beta chains below, sequenced in a study of blood T cells in healthy people across ages. For the second PCR, which ran for roughly 6 to 12 cycles, a sample-barcoded 5' primer and a J-beta primer mix were used. TCRdb reprocessed the 5' RACE reads with MiXCR, giving one entry per CDR3 protein. The top ten clones hold around 15% of a sample with around 870,000 distinct CDR3 sequences, 29% of them seen once. Sequencing input: blood. These receptors all stem from a woman of 80 years or more in good health.

The chain recombines TRBV20-1 with TRBJ2-3, with 13 positions matching TRBD2. J was trimmed by 5 bases and V by 7 bases; bases with no gene match: 3. The V gene's germline CDR1 is DFQATT and CDR2 SNEGSKA (reference sequence). The CDR3 sequence is 13 residues long. CDR3 in DNA: TGCAGTGACAGACTAGCGGGAGGAGATACGCAGTATTTT. It yields the protein CSDRLAGGDTQYF.

Many counts were recorded for this clonotype. This chain joins TRBV6-5 and TRBJ2-5, with D possibly matching TRBD1 (6 bases). From germline, CDR1 is MNHEY and CDR2 SVGAGI. The CDR3 loop spans 14 amino acids. Trimming cost V 4 bases and J 5 bases, with 14 bases left between them. The CDR3 protein is CASSSPTGPETQYF. The DNA of the CDR3 is TGTGCCAGCAGTTCCCCGACAGGACCGGAGACCCAGTACTTC.

This clonotype was detected many times. The chain recombines TRBV18 with TRBJ2-3; D unclear. Germline V gene data show CDR1 as KGHSH and CDR2 as LQKENI. The CDR3 covers 13 residues. The V end lost 3 bases, the J end lost 6 bases, and 10 bases lay between the germline ends. Here the CDR3 reads CASSPSPRDTQYF. The DNA for the CDR3 is TGTGCCAGCTCACCTTCACCCAGGGATACGCAGTATTTT.

This clonotype turned up a few times. This chain links TRBV28 with TRBJ1-2; TRBD1 agrees at 10 bases. The CDR3 totals 17 residues. Germline values: CDR1 MDHEN, CDR2 SYDVKM. Trimming took 6 bases from V and 0 from J; bases not matched to a gene: 10. This CDR3 is CASSPGTGAHPNYGYTF. CDR3 DNA sequence: TGTGCCAGCAGCCCCGGGACAGGGGCCCATCCTAACTATGGCTACACCTTC.

The rearrangement uses TRBV28 and TRBJ1-5; 7 bases map to TRBD1. J lost 7 bases, V lost 6 bases, and 12 bases had no gene match. The CDR3 covers 15 residues. CDR1 MDHEN and CDR2 SYDVKM come from the germline V gene. CDR3 coding DNA: TGTGCCAGCAGGTCAACAGGGGCGGGAGGACAGCCCCAGCATTTT. Its protein product is CASRSTGAGGQPQHF.

This clonotype was seen a handful of times. The chain carries TRBV6-2 or TRBV6-3 and TRBJ2-7; TRBD1 matches 10 bases. Germline-derived CDR1 and CDR2 are MNHEY and SVGEGT. This CDR3 comprises 17 residues. The V segment lost 5 bases and the J segment 2 bases; nucleotides outside the gene matches: 12. CDR3 sequence: CASSRRMGQGTPYEQYF. The CDR3 coding sequence is TGTGCCAGCAGTAGGAGAATGGGACAGGGGACCCCCTACGAGCAGTACTTC.

This clonotype occurred many times. CDR3 coding DNA: TGCGCCAGCAGCCTGGACAGGGAAGGTGAAAAACTGTTTTTT. Amino acids: CASSLDREGEKLFF. The chain has TRBV5-1 and TRBJ1-4, with TRBD1 matching over 8 bases. The CDR3 is 14 amino acids. The V segment lost 4 bases and the J segment 7 bases; nucleotides outside the gene matches: 6. CDR1 is SGHRS, CDR2 YFSETQ, per germline.

With respect to this clonotype: Likely a read error: the CDR3 ends without its conserved phenylalanine or tryptophan. This chain connects TRBV20-1 to TRBJ1-5; unclear D gene. The CDR3 consists of 12 residues. Trimming cost V 3 bases and J 5 bases, with 8 bases left between them. The germline V gene encodes CDR1 DFQATT and CDR2 SNEGSKA (reference sequence). CDR3 DNA: TGCAGTGCTAGGGGCATTCATCAGCCCCAGCATCGT. Amino acids: CSARGIHQPQHR.

For this clonotype: A single base separates this from a much larger clone, so it may be a read error. This chain connects TRBV5-5 to TRBJ2-7, with 8 positions matching TRBD1. CDR3 size: 16 residues. With 1 base clipped from V and 12 bases from J, the junction kept 18 bases outside the gene matches. Germline V gene lookup returns CDR1 SGHKS and CDR2 YYEKEE (reference sequence). The CDR3 bases are TGTGCCAGCAGCTTGCCTCGCAGGGGGCTCATGGAGACCCGGTACTTC. Its protein product is CASSLPRRGLMETRYF.

This chain connects TRBV4-1 to TRBJ2-3; TRBD2 aligns across 12 bases. CDR3 length: 17 amino acids. Germline V gene lookup returns CDR1 MGHRA and CDR2 YSYEKL. J lost 3 bases, V lost 8 bases, and 12 bases had no gene match. For the CDR3, the DNA is TGCGCCAGCGTATGGACTAGCGGGGAAGGAGGAACAGATACGCAGTATTTT. The encoded protein is CASVWTSGEGGTDTQYF.

The chain has TRBV9 and TRBJ2-4; the D gene could be TRBD1 or TRBD2 (6 bases each). Trimming removed 0 bases from V and 9 bases from J, with 7 bases in between. Germline lookup yields CDR1 SGDLS and CDR2 YYNGEE. CDR3 length: 12 amino acids. CDR3 nucleotide sequence: TGTGCCAGCAGCGTAGAGGGGGGCATTCAGTACTTC. Protein product: CASSVEGGIQYF.

V gene TRBV29-1 combines with J gene TRBJ2-7; TRBD1 matches at 7 bases. The CDR3 has 13 amino acids. Looked up from germline, CDR1 is SQVTM and CDR2 is ANQGSEA. J lost 7 bases, V lost 7 bases, and 13 bases had no gene match. The CDR3 DNA is TGCAGCGCCCGACAGGGAGCTACTGATGAGCAGTACTTC. Translated, it gives CSARQGATDEQYF.

This clonotype was seen ten or more times. A much larger clone is a single base away; this may be a read error. The V and J genes are TRBV12-3 or TRBV12-4 and TRBJ2-3; D may be TRBD2 (6 bases). The CDR3 is 14 residues long. CDR3 bases: TGTGCCAGCATCCCTAGCGACCGCACAGATGCGCAGTATTTT. It is translated as CASIPSDRTDAQYF.

The chain links TRBV6-6 to TRBJ1-1; D may be TRBD1 (5 bases). The CDR3 is 13 amino acids. Trimming left V 10 bases short and J 0 bases short, with 12 bases between. Germline V gene lookup returns CDR1 MNHNY and CDR2 SVGAGI (reference sequence). CDR3 residues: CATGAGLNTEAFF. The CDR3 nucleotides read TGTGCCACCGGGGCAGGCTTGAACACTGAAGCTTTCTTT.

This chain uses TRBV6-6 with TRBJ2-1; D not resolved. V was shortened by 5 bases and J by 0 bases, with 11 bases between the two germline ends. Looked up from germline, CDR1 is MNHNY and CDR2 is SVGAGI (reference sequence). CDR3 length equals 15 residues. This chain's CDR3 is CASSTGRPSYNEQFF. The CDR3 coding sequence is TGTGCCAGCAGTACCGGACGTCCCTCCTACAATGAGCAGTTCTTC.

V is TRBV24-1 and J is TRBJ2-2; tentatively, D is TRBD2 (6 bases). Germline V gene sequence: CDR1 KGHDR, CDR2 SFDVKD. V lost 4 bases and J lost 5, with 25 bases in between. The CDR3 covers 19 residues. The CDR3 DNA follows: TGTGCCACCAGTGACCCAACTTCCCGGGGGTCGACTGAGACCGGGGAGCTGTTTTTT. This gives the protein CATSDPTSRGSTETGELFF.

A note on this clonotype: A much more abundant neighbour one base away suggests this may be a read error. The chain couples TRBV5-1 to TRBJ2-4; 8 nucleotides match TRBD1. J gave up 7 bases and V 3 bases, and 6 bases lay outside the gene matches. The CDR3 is made up of 14 amino acids. The germline gives CDR1 SGHRS, CDR2 YFSETQ. This chain's CDR3 is CASSWDQGANIQYF. The CDR3 nucleotides read TGCGCCAGCAGCTGGGATCAGGGGGCTAACATTCAGTACTTC.